These 21 T cell receptor beta chains originate from one sample sequenced in a study of blood T cells in healthy people across ages. A sample-barcoded 5' primer and a J-beta primer mix were used in a second PCR of roughly 6 to 11 cycles. One entry per CDR3 protein results from TCRdb running MiXCR on the 5' RACE reads. Seen here are 1,800,000 or so distinct CDR3 sequences, roughly two fifths observed once, and the top ten hold 23%. Sequencing was performed on blood. The receptors come from a human donor in good health.

This clonotype has only a few counts. At one boundary the junction diverges from the germline segment, which might be a read error. This chain joins TRBV6-5 and TRBJ2-5; TRBD1 matches 10 bases. The last part of the DNA fits TRBJ2-7 better; the J call may be wrong. This CDR3 is built from 15 residues. Germline V gives CDR1 MNHEY, CDR2 SVGAGI. The chain's CDR3 is CASGYSGTGDYEQYF. The CDR3 DNA reads as TGTGCCAGCGGTTACTCCGGGACAGGGGATTACGAGCAGTACTTC.

This clonotype appeared a few times. The rearrangement uses TRBV7-2 and TRBJ1-2; tentatively, D is TRBD1 (6 bases). There are 14 residues in the CDR3. Trimming shortened V by 2 bases and J by 2 bases, and 9 bases separated the two germline ends. Germline CDR1 and CDR2: SGHTA and FQGNSA. CDR3 in DNA: TGTGCCAGCAGCTTAACAGACAGGAACTATGGCTACACCTTC. Amino acid sequence: CASSLTDRNYGYTF.

The sample holds many counts of this clonotype. The chain has TRBV7-2 and TRBJ1-6; weak D call: TRBD1 (5 bases). The CDR3 extends over 14 amino acids. Trimming removed 5 bases from V and 8 bases from J, with 13 bases in between. Germline V gives CDR1 SGHTA, CDR2 FQGNSA. CDR3 sequence: CASSQQVRDSPLHF. The CDR3 DNA sequence: TGTGCCAGCAGCCAACAGGTCCGGGATTCACCCCTCCACTTT.

This clonotype was picked up a small number of times. The rearrangement uses TRBV28 and TRBJ1-2; D is undetermined. V dropped 7 bases and J dropped 4 bases, with 13 bases sitting between them. The germline CDR1 and CDR2 sequences are MDHEN and SYDVKM. CDR3 length equals 13 residues. The chain's CDR3 is CASTSSRVYGYTF. In DNA, the CDR3 is TGTGCCAGCACCAGTAGTAGGGTCTATGGCTACACCTTC.

This clonotype showed up just once. The rearrangement uses TRBV11-3 and TRBJ2-4, with D hard to call. The J call may not be correct, given that the DNA end is closer to TRBJ2-7. The CDR3 has 14 amino acids. CDR1 is SGHNT, CDR2 YENEEA, per germline. CDR3 amino acids: CASSLAPHSYEQYF. The CDR3, as DNA: TGTGCCAGCAGCTTAGCCCCACACTCCTACGAGCAGTACTTC.

The rearrangement links TRBV6-1 to TRBJ2-7; D possibly corresponds to TRBD2 (5 bases). Trimming shortened V by 7 bases and J by 0 bases, and 22 bases separated the two germline ends. Germline V lookup: CDR1 MNHNS, CDR2 SASEGT. CDR3 length: 17 residues. The CDR3 bases are TGTGCCAGCAAAAGGGCTGGAGGTGGGGTGAGCTCCTACGAGCAGTACTTC. It yields the protein CASKRAGGGVSSYEQYF.

In its sample, this clonotype was seen a few times. This chain joins TRBV5-5 and TRBJ1-1; TRBD1 matches 7 bases. The length of the CDR3 is 16 residues. In germline, CDR1 is SGHKS, CDR2 YYEKEE (reference sequence). Germline trimming cut 4 bases from V and 0 bases from J; bases unmatched to any gene: 9. DNA of the CDR3: TGTGCCAGCAGCCCGAGACAGGGCCGAATGAACACTGAAGCTTTCTTT. This encodes CASSPRQGRMNTEAFF. The whole variable domain, filled in from reference TRBV5-5 and TRBJ1-1, reads DAGVTQSPTHLIKTRGQQVTLRCSPISGHKSVSWYQQVLGQGPQFIFQYYEKEERGRGNFPDRFSARQFPNYSSELNVNALLLGDSALYLCASSPRQGRMNTEAFFGQGTRLTVV.

This clonotype has a handful of counts. V usage is TRBV7-2 and J usage is TRBJ1-1; no reliable D call. This CDR3 comprises 12 residues. V was shortened by 6 bases and J by 0 bases, with 5 bases between the two germline ends. Germline values: CDR1 SGHTA, CDR2 FQGNSA. The CDR3 DNA follows: TGTGCCAGCAGGTACATGAACACTGAAGCTTTCTTT. Its protein is CASRYMNTEAFF.

This clonotype occurred many times. The chain is built from TRBV3-1 and TRBJ2-4, with D tentatively TRBD1 or TRBD2 (5 bases each). The ends were cut back, 3 bases at V and 8 bases at J, with 5 bases in the middle. The CDR3 loop spans 11 amino acids. Germline assignment: CDR1 LGHDT and CDR2 YNNKEL (reference sequence). CDR3 DNA: TGTGCCAGCAGCCAGGGGGACATTCAGTACTTC. Protein product: CASSQGDIQYF.

This clonotype has a handful of counts. This may stem from a read error, because a much larger clone lies one nucleotide away. The chain combines TRBV12-3 or TRBV12-4 with TRBJ2-3; the D is unclear. This CDR3 has 11 residues. CDR3 in DNA: TGTGCCAGCATTGGCACAGATGCGCAGTATTTT. Amino acids: CASIGTDAQYF.

The chain is built from TRBV5-6 and TRBJ2-5, with TRBD2 matching 7 bases. Germline V CDR1 and CDR2: SGHDT, YYEEEE. V was pared by 6 bases and J by 1 base, with 9 bases of the junction left unmatched. The CDR3 is 15 amino acids. The CDR3 reads CASNTLGTTQETQYF. DNA for the CDR3: TGTGCCAGCAATACACTAGGGACTACCCAAGAGACCCAGTACTTC.

J is TRBJ2-7 and V is TRBV7-9; 7 bases map to TRBD1. The V gene end was trimmed by 2 bases and the J gene end by 3 bases; junction bases not matched to a gene: 7. CDR3 length: 15 amino acids. Germline V CDR1 and CDR2: SEHNR, FQNEAQ (reference sequence). The CDR3 loop is CASSLQDRVLYEQYF. The CDR3 DNA follows: TGTGCCAGCAGCTTACAAGACAGGGTTCTCTACGAGCAGTACTTC.

The chain joins TRBV27 to TRBJ2-3, with unresolved D. The CDR3 runs 17 residues. Germline V gene sequence: CDR1 MNHEY, CDR2 SMNVEV (reference sequence). V lost 7 bases, J lost 3 bases, and 23 bases lay in between. CDR3 region: CASTSLTGPPRTDTQYF. As DNA, the CDR3 is TGTGCCAGCACCTCCCTCACCGGGCCCCCCAGGACAGATACGCAGTATTTT.

This chain connects TRBV4-2 to TRBJ2-3; 13 bases are a match to TRBD2. The CDR3 length is 18 residues. CDR1 LGHNA and CDR2 YNFKEQ come from the germline V gene. Unmatched junction bases numbered 12, after V lost 4 bases and J lost 5 bases. The CDR3 nucleotides are TGTGCCAGCAGCCTACGCCGAGGGACTAGCGGGGTCATAGATACGCAGTATTTT. Translated, it gives CASSLRRGTSGVIDTQYF.

This clonotype has only a few counts. This chain uses TRBV7-9 with TRBJ2-4; TRBD2 matches 7 bases. This CDR3 is built from 13 residues. V lost 5 bases and J lost 3; bases outside the gene matches: 1. Germline loops: CDR1 SEHNR, CDR2 FQNEAQ (reference sequence). CDR3 residues: CASSRGDKNIQYF. DNA of the CDR3: TGTGCCAGCAGCCGGGGGGACAAAAACATTCAGTACTTC.

The chain carries TRBV7-2 and TRBJ2-1; D may be TRBD1 (6 bases). This CDR3 is built from 18 residues. V shed 4 bases and J shed 4 bases, with 23 bases lying between them. Germline V gene lookup returns CDR1 SGHTA and CDR2 FQGNSA. This CDR3 reads CASSSGGSRYEPYNEQFF. The CDR3 bases are TGTGCCAGCAGCTCTGGGGGCTCACGATACGAACCTTACAATGAGCAGTTCTTC.

The V gene is TRBV6-1, the J gene TRBJ2-3, with 7 bases matching TRBD1. Trimming cost V 7 bases and J 3 bases; bases outside gene matches: 7. This CDR3 is built from 14 residues. Germline V gene sequence: CDR1 MNHNS, CDR2 SASEGT. The CDR3 protein is CASTLDRVTDTQYF. CDR3 in DNA: TGTGCCAGCACTCTTGACAGGGTTACAGATACGCAGTATTTT.

The chain joins TRBV6-1 to TRBJ2-1; TRBD2 matches at 8 bases. Per the germline V gene, CDR1 is MNHNS and CDR2 is SASEGT. There are 16 residues in the CDR3. The trim removed 2 bases at V and 2 bases at J, leaving 5 bases unmatched. The CDR3 coding sequence is TGTGCCAGCAGTGAATCAACTAGCGGAGCCTACAATGAGCAGTTCTTC. Amino acid sequence: CASSESTSGAYNEQFF.

The genes are TRBV5-1 and TRBJ2-1; weak D call: TRBD2 (6 bases). The length of the CDR3 is 14 residues. Germline V gene sequence: CDR1 SGHRS, CDR2 YFSETQ. Trimming took 0 bases from V and 8 from J, leaving 12 bases between them. This CDR3 reads CASSLGAGEDEQFF. The CDR3, as DNA: TGCGCCAGCAGCTTGGGAGCGGGTGAGGATGAGCAGTTCTTC.

J is TRBJ2-3 and V is TRBV6-1; D unresolved. The germline V gene encodes CDR1 MNHNS and CDR2 SASEGT. Between the trimmed V and J ends, which lost 3 bases and 9 bases, there was a span of 13 bases. This CDR3 spans 13 amino acids. The CDR3 DNA is TGTGCCAGCAGTGAGGGATCCTCAAGCACGCAGTATTTT. It translates to CASSEGSSSTQYF.

This rearrangement joins TRBV4-3 to TRBJ2-5; D perhaps matches TRBD1 (5 bases). CDR3 length: 18 amino acids. Germline V gives CDR1 LGHNA, CDR2 YSLEER. With 1 base removed from V and 5 bases from J, the gap between germline ends came to 23 bases. CDR3: CASSQVGDLGSMVETQYF. CDR3 DNA: TGCGCCAGCAGCCAAGTAGGGGATTTAGGTTCTATGGTGGAGACCCAGTACTTC.